The 25 T cell receptor beta chains below were found in one sample sequenced in a study of T-cell memory formation after mild COVID-19. TCRdb processed the 5' RACE reads anew with MiXCR; each CDR3 protein has one entry. The sample records about 81,000 distinct CDR3 sequences, 20% to 30% being singletons. Sequenced: PBMCs or a T cell subset sorted from them (not recorded which). The receptors here all came from a man between 18 and 29 years old who had mild COVID-19 (a few samples of this study predate the infection). Cell type and time point are not known.

This chain connects TRBV7-9 to TRBJ2-3; a weak D match, TRBD2 (5 bases). The V gene lost 5 bases and the J gene lost 1 base, with 13 bases spanning the gap. This CDR3 is 15 amino acids long. Germline V gene data show CDR1 as SEHNR and CDR2 as FQNEAQ (reference sequence). The CDR3 here is CASSTPTIGTDTQYF. The CDR3 coding sequence is TGTGCCAGCAGCACCCCGACTATCGGCACAGATACGCAGTATTTT.

Only a few counts were recorded for this clonotype. J is TRBJ2-1 and V is TRBV7-9; 10 bases map to TRBD1. This CDR3 is 15 amino acids long. The junction had 9 bases not matched to a gene; V was cut back by 6 bases and J by 7 bases. CDR1 is SEHNR, CDR2 FQNEAQ, per germline (reference sequence). Written as DNA, the CDR3 is TGTGCCAGCAGTTTTCCGGGACAGGGGAGGAATGAGCAGTTCTTC. Protein: CASSFPGQGRNEQFF. Full variable domain (remainder filled in from reference TRBV7-9 and TRBJ2-1): DTGVSQNPRHKITKRGQNVTFRCDPISEHNRLYWYRQTLGQGPEFLTYFQNEAQLEKSRLLSDRFSAERPKGSFSTLEIQRTEQGDSAMYLCASSFPGQGRNEQFFGPGTRLTVL.

This chain joins TRBV20-1 and TRBJ2-3; either TRBD1 or TRBD2 may fit D (5 bases each). V was trimmed by 3 bases and J by 2 bases, leaving 12 bases between them. Per the germline V gene, CDR1 is DFQATT and CDR2 is SNEGSKA (reference sequence). This CDR3 is built from 14 residues. The CDR3 protein is CSARGDGFTDTQYF. In nucleotides, the CDR3 is TGCAGTGCTAGGGGGGATGGATTCACAGATACGCAGTATTTT.

The V call is TRBV2, the J call TRBJ1-5; 9 bases fit TRBD1. Germline-derived CDR1 and CDR2 are SNHLY and FYNNEI. V trimming: 7 bases; J trimming: 2 bases; junction bases outside the gene matches: 12. CDR3 size: 17 residues. CDR3 amino acids: CASIGQGFDMGNQPQHF. CDR3 coding DNA: TGTGCCAGCATCGGACAGGGGTTCGACATGGGCAATCAGCCCCAGCATTTT. The full variable domain, with the rest looked up from reference TRBV2 and TRBJ1-5, is EPEVTQTPSHQVTQMGQEVILRCVPISNHLYFYWYRQILGQKVEFLVSFYNNEISEKSEIFDDQFSVERPDGSNFTLKIRSTKLEDSAMYFCASIGQGFDMGNQPQHFGDGTRLSIL.

In this sample, this clonotype turned up a few times. V and J are TRBV4-2 and TRBJ2-3; D is undetermined. CDR1 is LGHNA, CDR2 YNFKEQ, per germline. The CDR3 covers 16 residues. The V end was cut by 0 bases, the J end by 4 bases, with 14 bases between. The CDR3 DNA reads as TGTGCCAGCAGCCAAGATCCTGGATACGTCTCAGATACGCAGTATTTT. Residues: CASSQDPGYVSDTQYF.

V and J are TRBV11-2 and TRBJ2-5; 7 positions match TRBD1. V lost 5 bases and J lost 5; bases outside the gene matches: 17. Germline V gene sequence: CDR1 SGHAT, CDR2 FQNNGV. This CDR3 is 17 amino acids long. CDR3 in DNA: TGTGCCAGCAGCCTCAGTAGACGGGACAGTCTGGAGGAGACCCAGTACTTC. It yields the protein CASSLSRRDSLEETQYF.

The chain combines TRBV7-8 with TRBJ2-7; 9 bases fit TRBD1. The V gene's germline CDR1 is SGHVS and CDR2 FQNEAQ. V trimming: 1 base; J trimming: 6 bases; junction bases outside the gene matches: 7. This CDR3 spans 15 amino acids. The DNA of the CDR3 is TGTGCCAGCAGCTTAGGAACCGGGACAGGGACCGAGCAGTACGTC. It yields the protein CASSLGTGTGTEQYV.

The rearrangement uses TRBV4-3 and TRBJ1-5; 8 positions agree with TRBD1. This CDR3 is 17 amino acids long. Germline trimming cut 0 bases from V and 7 bases from J; bases unmatched to any gene: 11. The germline CDR1 and CDR2 sequences are LGHNA and YSLEER. This CDR3 reads CASSQDRTGGAIQPQHF. The CDR3 coding sequence is TGCGCCAGCAGCCAAGATCGAACAGGGGGGGCCATACAGCCCCAGCATTTT.

V is TRBV7-9 and J is TRBJ1-1; 8 bases fit TRBD1. CDR1 is SEHNR and CDR2 is FQNEAQ in the germline V gene (reference sequence). The length of the CDR3 is 14 residues. With V trimmed by 4 bases and J by 4 bases, 5 bases remained unmatched. The CDR3 coding sequence is TGTGCCAGCAGCTCCGGACAGGGAAGCACTGAAGCTTTCTTT. Protein product: CASSSGQGSTEAFF.

This clonotype was counted a few times. This chain uses TRBV12-3 or TRBV12-4 with TRBJ2-1, with a tentative D call TRBD2 (6 bases). Trimming shortened V by 8 bases and J by 4 bases, and 15 bases separated the two germline ends. The length of the CDR3 is 14 residues. The CDR3 DNA reads TGTGCCAGCCTCCCCCGTCGGGGGTACAATGAGCAGTTCTTC. The encoded protein is CASLPRRGYNEQFF.

This clonotype has more than one count but fewer than ten. V usage is TRBV6-2 or TRBV6-3 and J usage is TRBJ2-3, with 8 bases aligning to TRBD2. Germline trimming cut 8 bases from V and 5 bases from J; bases unmatched to any gene: 9. CDR3 length: 14 residues. The V gene's germline CDR1 is MNHEY and CDR2 SVGEGT. As DNA, the CDR3 is TGTGCCAGCGGAACCCGGGGGGGCGAAGATACGCAGTATTTT. Translating gives CASGTRGGEDTQYF.

The chain uses TRBV27 and TRBJ2-5; TRBD2 agrees at 13 bases. The V gene end was trimmed by 6 bases and the J gene end by 6 bases; junction bases not matched to a gene: 7. The germline CDR1 and CDR2 sequences are MNHEY and SMNVEV (reference sequence). This CDR3 contains 15 residues. As DNA, the CDR3 is TGTGCCAGCAGGGAACTAGCGGGGGGGCCGCAGACCCAGTACTTC. Translation: CASRELAGGPQTQYF.

This clonotype was found many times. This rearrangement joins TRBV6-4 to TRBJ2-3; 8 nucleotides align to TRBD2. CDR3 length: 15 residues. V was pared by 3 bases and J by 4 bases, with 6 bases of the junction left unmatched. Germline values: CDR1 MRHNA, CDR2 SNTAGT. Here the CDR3 DNA reads TGTGCCAGCAGTGAAGGAGCGGGGGCCGCAGATACGCAGTATTTT. Translating it yields CASSEGAGAADTQYF.

The J gene is TRBJ1-1, the V gene TRBV12-3 or TRBV12-4; 7 bases agree with TRBD1. The CDR3 extends over 14 amino acids. The trim removed 3 bases at V and 3 bases at J, leaving 4 bases unmatched. As DNA, the CDR3 is TGTGCCAGCAGTTTGACAGGGACGGACACTGAAGCTTTCTTT. It yields the protein CASSLTGTDTEAFF.

This clonotype showed up just a few times. CDR3 sequence reads: CSLGGNYGYTF. As DNA, the CDR3 is TGCAGTTTAGGAGGAAACTATGGCTACACCTTC. The chain recombines TRBV29-1 with TRBJ1-2; D is uncertain. The CDR3 sequence is 11 residues long. CDR1 and CDR2 from the germline V gene are SQVTM and ANQGSEA. The full variable domain, in which reference TRBV29-1 and TRBJ1-2 provide the parts outside the CDR3, is SAVISQKPSRDICQRGTSLTIQCQVDSQVTMMFWYRQQPGQSLTLIATANQGSEATYESGFVIDKFPISRPNLTFSTLTVSNMSPEDSSIYLCSLGGNYGYTFGSGTRLTVV.

The genes are TRBV6-5 and TRBJ2-2; D unclear. Trimming removed 0 bases at V and 6 bases at J, with 11 bases between. Germline lookup yields CDR1 MNHEY and CDR2 SVGAGI. There are 15 residues in the CDR3. The CDR3 DNA sequence: TGTGCCAGCAGTTACTCCTTTGGTCTTGCCGGGGAGCTGTTTTTT. Protein: CASSYSFGLAGELFF.

V is TRBV10-3 and J is TRBJ2-2; D assignment may be TRBD1 or TRBD2 (5 bases each). The CDR3 is 16 amino acids. Germline V gene sequence: CDR1 ENHRY, CDR2 SYGVKD. V was cut by 8 bases and J by 16 bases, with 32 bases left in between. The CDR3: CAIRGRIGQSPLCRFF. The CDR3 DNA follows: TGTGCCATCCGGGGCCGAATCGGGCAGTCACCCTTATGTCGGTTTTTT.

This chain joins TRBV7-9 and TRBJ1-1; TRBD1 is a possible D gene (5 bases). CDR1 and CDR2 (germline): SEHNR, FQNEAQ (reference sequence). The CDR3 sequence is 17 residues long. V lost 9 bases to trimming and J lost 2 bases, with 25 bases between them. In nucleotides, the CDR3 is TGTGCCAGTACGCGGGGGGAGTCAGGTTATAGAAACACTGAAGCTTTCTTT. It is translated as CASTRGESGYRNTEAFF.

The CDR3 protein is CASMDGVNQPQHF. The CDR3 DNA reads as TGTGCCAGCATGGACGGCGTCAATCAGCCCCAGCATTTT. The chain is built from TRBV12-3 or TRBV12-4 and TRBJ1-5; D remains ambiguous. The CDR3 has 13 residues. V lost 7 bases and J 3 bases, leaving 10 bases between the germline ends.

The CDR3 DNA is TGCAGTGCTAGAGATTCAGGACGACTAGCCCTGTCCGCAGATACGCAGTATTTT. Protein sequence: CSARDSGRLALSADTQYF. The rearrangement uses TRBV20-1 and TRBJ2-3; 7 bases align to TRBD2. V dropped 0 bases and J dropped 4; count of bases not matched to a gene: 16. The germline V gene encodes CDR1 DFQATT and CDR2 SNEGSKA (reference sequence). The CDR3 is 18 amino acids.

The chain joins TRBV4-3 to TRBJ2-5; the D gene is possibly TRBD1 (6 bases). V dropped 0 bases and J dropped 2 bases, with 7 bases sitting between them. Germline V gives CDR1 LGHNA, CDR2 YSLEER. There are 14 residues in the CDR3. This chain's CDR3 is CASSQDTGQETQYF. CDR3 coding DNA: TGCGCCAGCAGCCAAGATACAGGGCAAGAGACCCAGTACTTC.

The CDR3 sequence: CASSLGLEKETQYF. The CDR3 nucleotides read TGTGCCAGCAGTCTCGGACTAGAGAAAGAGACCCAGTACTTC. This chain links TRBV12-3 or TRBV12-4 with TRBJ2-5; TRBD2 aligns across 7 bases. Losses at the gene ends were 5 bases for V and 3 bases for J; bases not matched to a gene: 6. The CDR3 spans 14 residues.

The chain recombines TRBV6-4 with TRBJ2-7; TRBD1 aligns across 8 bases. Germline V gives CDR1 MRHNA, CDR2 SNTAGT. V dropped 3 bases and J dropped 4; count of bases not matched to a gene: 8. The CDR3 is 15 residues long. The CDR3, as DNA: TGTGCCAGCAGTGAGGGAAAGCAGGGGGCATACGAGCAGTACTTC. Its protein product is CASSEGKQGAYEQYF.

The gene calls are TRBV27 and TRBJ2-7; possible D gene TRBD1, 6 bases. Per the germline V gene, CDR1 is MNHEY and CDR2 is SMNVEV (reference sequence). The CDR3 runs to 12 residues. Deletions cut 8 bases from V and 5 bases from J, with 13 bases between. The CDR3 bases are TGTGCCAGCGGTCAGGGGTACCACGAGCAGTACTTC. This translates into CASGQGYHEQYF.

This clonotype was seen many times. The V call is TRBV5-1, the J call TRBJ2-3; D uncertain. The V gene lost 0 bases and the J gene lost 6 bases, with 17 bases spanning the gap. CDR1 is SGHRS and CDR2 is YFSETQ in the germline V gene. The CDR3 spans 16 residues. Written as DNA, the CDR3 is TGCGCCAGCAGCTTGGCCTTTTACGCGTCTTCCGATACGCAGTATTTT. Its translation is CASSLAFYASSDTQYF.